The 6 T cell receptor beta chains presented below share a single source sample, sequenced in a study of identical twins. TCRdb called the 5' RACE reads again in MiXCR, with one record for every CDR3 protein. The table lists around 220,000 distinct CDR3 sequences, more than 13% of them singletons, with about 9% in the top ten. Sequenced material: memory (CD45RO+) T cells sorted from blood. These receptors were collected from a woman aged 18-29 years in good health.

This clonotype was observed a handful of times. V and J are TRBV12-3 or TRBV12-4 and TRBJ2-7; tentative D call: TRBD1 (5 bases). V lost 4 bases and J 0 bases, leaving 7 bases between the germline ends. The CDR3 covers 13 residues. The CDR3 DNA reads TGTGCCAGCAGTTCCCAGGGCTCCTACGAGCAGTACTTC. This gives the protein CASSSQGSYEQYF.

The V and J genes are TRBV10-3 and TRBJ2-5; 10 nucleotides match TRBD2. The CDR3 length is 15 residues. From germline, CDR1 is ENHRY and CDR2 SYGVKD. Trimming removed 4 bases from V and 5 bases from J; junction bases left unmatched: 7. CDR3 residues: CAISAVAGGSETQYF. CDR3 sequence (DNA): TGTGCCATCAGTGCTGTAGCGGGAGGATCCGAGACCCAGTACTTC.

The rearrangement joins TRBV20-1 to TRBJ1-3, with D uncertain. V was clipped by 3 bases and J by 0 bases, with 3 bases between them. Germline V gene sequence: CDR1 DFQATT, CDR2 SNEGSKA (reference sequence). This CDR3 region has 12 residues. The CDR3 reads CSASSSGNTIYF. CDR3 sequence (DNA): TGCAGTGCTAGTTCCTCTGGAAACACCATATATTTT.

At least ten counts were recorded for this clonotype. The chain couples TRBV2 to TRBJ2-1; D unclear. The CDR3 consists of 14 residues. Trimming removed 2 bases at V and 7 bases at J, with 12 bases between. CDR1 and CDR2 from the germline V gene are SNHLY and FYNNEI. DNA for the CDR3: TGTGCCAGCAGTGAAATTACTGAAAAAAATGAGCAGTTCTTC. This encodes CASSEITEKNEQFF.

The chain combines TRBV9 with TRBJ2-7; 7 positions agree with TRBD2. The CDR3 is made up of 14 amino acids. Trimming took 4 bases from V and 2 from J; bases not matched to a gene: 6. In germline, CDR1 is SGDLS, CDR2 YYNGEE. The CDR3 sequence: CASSQPGGTYEQYF. The CDR3 DNA is TGTGCCAGCAGCCAACCGGGAGGTACCTACGAGCAGTACTTC.

V and J are TRBV7-9 and TRBJ2-3; weak D call: TRBD2 (6 bases). V was cut by 4 bases and J by 0 bases, with 14 bases left in between. The germline CDR1 and CDR2 sequences are SEHNR and FQNEAQ (reference sequence). The CDR3 sequence is 16 residues long. This CDR3 is CASSSRRASSTDTQYF. For the CDR3, the DNA is TGTGCCAGCAGCTCCCGGAGGGCGTCTAGCACAGATACGCAGTATTTT.